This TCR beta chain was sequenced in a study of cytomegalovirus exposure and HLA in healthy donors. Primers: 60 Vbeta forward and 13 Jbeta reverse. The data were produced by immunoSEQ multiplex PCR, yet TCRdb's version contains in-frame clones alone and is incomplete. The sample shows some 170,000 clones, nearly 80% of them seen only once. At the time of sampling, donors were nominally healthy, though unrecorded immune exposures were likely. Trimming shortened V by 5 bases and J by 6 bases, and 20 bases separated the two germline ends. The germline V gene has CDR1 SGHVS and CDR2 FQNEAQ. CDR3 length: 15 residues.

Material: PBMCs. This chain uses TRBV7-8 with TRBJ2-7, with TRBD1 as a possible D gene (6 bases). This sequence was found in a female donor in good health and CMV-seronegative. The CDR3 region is CASSLEYRDLGEQYF. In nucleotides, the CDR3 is TGTGCCAGCAGCCTAGAATACAGGGATCTCGGCGAGCAGTACTTC.